Below, 8 T cell receptor beta chains from the same sample are listed, as sequenced in a study of shared clonotypes between healthy human individuals (dated by TCRdb to between 2020 and 2021). The library was obtained by the immunoSEQ multiplex PCR assay. The clones in this table, taken by TCRdb from immuneACCESS, are in-frame only. Not every clone is retained; where verified, under half of the shortfall comes from an unresolved V gene, and the cause of the rest is unknown. The table for this sample lists approximately 1.1 million clones; roughly 74% of them were counted only once. The ten top clones hold 0.4% to 0.55% of the sample. Sequencing was performed on memory CD4+ T cells from PBMCs. The cell subset or site label here, explained by the study, means: CD45RA-negative fraction. The origin of the receptors is a man aged 18 to 30 in good health. Some clones in this sample may be carry-over from other donors' samples.

This chain joins TRBV7-7 and TRBJ2-1; the D is unclear. The CDR3 has 13 residues. The germline V and J ends were trimmed by 1 base and 8 bases, with 9 bases remaining between them. Germline assignment: CDR1 SSHAT and CDR2 FNYEAQ (reference sequence). The CDR3 spells CASSLDSGDEQFF. The CDR3 region has the DNA TGTGCCAGCAGCTTAGATTCAGGTGATGAGCAGTTCTTC.

This clone was found a few times. The chain employs TRBV4-1 and TRBJ2-1; no reliable D call. The CDR3 has 12 amino acids. Trimming pared 4 bases from V and 5 bases from J, leaving 6 bases between. The germline V gene has CDR1 MGHRA and CDR2 YSYEKL. The CDR3 nucleotides read TGCGCCAGCAGCCGCCAAAACAATGAGCAGTTCTTC. Translated, it gives CASSRQNNEQFF.

This chain joins TRBV27 and TRBJ2-7; 12 positions match TRBD1. This CDR3 spans 14 amino acids. The V segment lost 6 bases and the J segment 4 bases; nucleotides outside the gene matches: 4. Germline CDR1 and CDR2: MNHEY and SMNVEV (reference sequence). As DNA, the CDR3 is TGTGCCAGCAGGGGACAGGGGGCATCATACGAGCAGTACTTC. Its protein product is CASRGQGASYEQYF.

The chain recombines TRBV5-1 with TRBJ2-4; 9 nucleotides agree with TRBD2. The CDR3 totals 15 residues. From germline, CDR1 is SGHRS and CDR2 YFSETQ. The V segment lost 4 bases and the J segment 5 bases; nucleotides outside the gene matches: 7. CDR3 DNA: TGCGCCAGCAGCACGAGTAGCGGGAGAGAAAACATTCAGTACTTC. This gives the protein CASSTSSGRENIQYF.

This clone was found once. V and J are TRBV19 and TRBJ1-1; D might be TRBD1 (6 bases). Trimming shortened V by 6 bases and J by 1 base, and 21 bases separated the two germline ends. The CDR3 totals 17 residues. Germline CDR1 reads LNHDA; CDR2 reads SQIVND (reference sequence). CDR3 in DNA: TGTGCCAGTAGAGCACTCACAGGGAGTGCTGGGAACACTGAAGCTTTCTTT. It translates to CASRALTGSAGNTEAFF.

The V call is TRBV28, the J call TRBJ1-1, with 11 bases lining up with TRBD1. The CDR3 is 17 amino acids. The germline gives CDR1 MDHEN, CDR2 SYDVKM. V lost 1 base to trimming and J lost 5 bases; unmatched junction nucleotides: 9. CDR3 coding DNA: TGTGCCAGCAGTTTATTCGGGACAGGGGGACGTGGAACTGAAGCTTTCTTT. It specifies CASSLFGTGGRGTEAFF.

The rearrangement joins TRBV18 to TRBJ2-1; D possibly corresponds to TRBD2 (6 bases). The CDR3 covers 15 residues. Trimming shortened V by 1 base and J by 7 bases, and 14 bases separated the two germline ends. CDR1 is KGHSH, CDR2 LQKENI, per germline. CDR3 coding DNA: TGTGCCAGCTCACCACTCCCAACTCGGGGGAATGAGCAGTTCTTC. Its translation is CASSPLPTRGNEQFF.

Of note for this clone: The junction and the germline gene differ at one end; a read error may be behind it. The same CDR3 also results from other DNA sequences found in this sample. The chain carries TRBV28 and TRBJ1-5, with a weak D call TRBD1 (5 bases). Germline V gene sequence: CDR1 MDHEN, CDR2 SYDVKM. CDR3 length: 12 residues. CDR3 residues: CATQGSNQPQHF. The CDR3 nucleotides are TGTGCCACGCAGGGAAGCAACCAGCCCCAGCATTTT.